This TCR beta chain was captured in a study of radiotherapy plus CTLA-4 blockade in lung cancer. In the study overall: In around 19% of patients, objective responses were seen; 30% to 35% had disease control.

Those patients who had chemo-refractory metastatic non-small-cell lung cancer were given focal radiation along with CTLA-4 blockade through ipilimumab. Assay: immunoSEQ multiplex PCR; the TCRdb copy retains only in-frame clones and omits some. The data contain over 85,000 clones, 65% to 75% of them singletons. A single count supports this clone. What it recognizes is unknown. Study-level points and caveats: Early blood T cell clone changes and increased post-radiation serum interferon-beta were reportedly the strongest response predictors. After treatment with radiotherapy plus ipilimumab, TCR clones that came from the tumor expanded in blood.

This CDR3 region has 15 residues. The V end lost 5 bases, the J end lost 4 bases, and 17 bases lay between the germline ends. Germline lookup yields CDR1 SEHNR and CDR2 FQNEAQ (reference sequence). The input for sequencing was peripheral blood, taken from a patient treated with radiotherapy plus ipilimumab. The chain recombines TRBV7-9 with TRBJ1-1; D may be TRBD1 (5 bases). This receptor was obtained from a human donor with non-small cell lung cancer who had a partial response to radiotherapy plus ipilimumab. Some clones in this sample may be carry-over from other donors' samples. The CDR3 bases are TGTGCCAGCAGCGCTCACGGAAGGGGAAGCACTGAAGCTTTCTTT. Protein product: CASSAHGRGSTEAFF.